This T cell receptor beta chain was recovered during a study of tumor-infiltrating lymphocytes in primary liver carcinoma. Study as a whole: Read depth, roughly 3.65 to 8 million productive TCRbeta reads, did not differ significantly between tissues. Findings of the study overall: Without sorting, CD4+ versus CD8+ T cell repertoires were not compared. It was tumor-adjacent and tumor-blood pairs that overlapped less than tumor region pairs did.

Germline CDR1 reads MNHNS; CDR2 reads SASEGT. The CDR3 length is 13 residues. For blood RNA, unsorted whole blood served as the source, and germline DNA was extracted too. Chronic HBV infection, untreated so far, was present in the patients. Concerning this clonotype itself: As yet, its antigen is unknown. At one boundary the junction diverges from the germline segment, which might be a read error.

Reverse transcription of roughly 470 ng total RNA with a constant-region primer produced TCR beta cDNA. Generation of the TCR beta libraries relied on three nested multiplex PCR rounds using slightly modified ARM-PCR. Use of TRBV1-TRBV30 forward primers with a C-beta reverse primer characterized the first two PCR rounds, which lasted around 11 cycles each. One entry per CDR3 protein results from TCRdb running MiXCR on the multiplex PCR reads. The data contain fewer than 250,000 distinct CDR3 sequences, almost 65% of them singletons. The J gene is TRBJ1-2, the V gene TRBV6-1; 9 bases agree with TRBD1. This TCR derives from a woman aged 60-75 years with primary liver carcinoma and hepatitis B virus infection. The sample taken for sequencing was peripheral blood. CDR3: CTSSSDRGDGYTF. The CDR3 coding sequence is TGTACCAGCAGCTCGGACAGGGGAGATGGCTACACCTTC.